Below are 20 T cell receptor beta chains sequenced from a single sample in a study of blood T cells in healthy people across ages. Through a sample-barcoded 5' primer and a J-beta primer mix, a second PCR was run for roughly 7 to 12 cycles. TCRdb used MiXCR to reprocess the 5' RACE reads, holding one entry per CDR3 protein. The data contain just over 800,000 distinct CDR3 sequences, under 80% of them seen just once; the ten biggest clones take up 25% to 35%. The sequenced sample consisted of blood. The receptors shown here come from a man aged 30 to 39 in good health.

The rearrangement uses TRBV6-2 or TRBV6-3 and TRBJ1-1; D is perhaps TRBD1 (6 bases). The CDR3 is made up of 15 amino acids. With 4 bases removed from V and 1 base from J, the gap between germline ends came to 13 bases. Germline V gene lookup returns CDR1 MNHEY and CDR2 SVGEGT. Here the CDR3 DNA reads TGTGCCAGCAGTTGGAGCATGACAGGGAACACTGAAGCTTTCTTT. This sequence encodes CASSWSMTGNTEAFF.

The V call is TRBV15, the J call TRBJ1-1, with D unclear. The CDR3 totals 14 residues. Germline CDR1 is LNHNV and CDR2 is YYDKDF (reference sequence). The V and J ends lost 1 base and 4 bases respectively, with 10 bases between them. CDR3: CATSRVTESTEAFF. CDR3 coding DNA: TGTGCCACCAGCAGAGTTACAGAAAGCACTGAAGCTTTCTTT. The whole variable domain, remainder taken from reference TRBV15 and TRBJ1-1, is DAMVIQNPRYQVTQFGKPVTLSCSQTLNHNVMYWYQQKSSQAPKLLFHYYDKDFNNEADTPDNFQSRRPNTSFCFLDIRSPGLGDTAMYLCATSRVTESTEAFFGQGTRLTVV.

In this sample, this clonotype turned up once. J is TRBJ2-1 and V is TRBV6-1; 12 bases line up with TRBD1. The CDR3 has 15 residues. The trim removed 4 bases at V and 6 bases at J, leaving 4 bases unmatched. The germline V gene has CDR1 MNHNS and CDR2 SASEGT. This chain's CDR3 is CASSGGTGGFNEQFF. CDR3 nucleotides: TGTGCCAGCAGTGGAGGGACAGGGGGCTTCAATGAGCAGTTCTTC.

This clonotype was detected only once. The gene calls are TRBV9 and TRBJ2-3, with TRBD2 as a possible D gene (6 bases). The V gene lost 7 bases and the J gene lost 2 bases, with 17 bases spanning the gap. CDR3 length equals 15 residues. CDR1 is SGDLS and CDR2 is YYNGEE in the germline V gene. CDR3 bases: TGTGCCAGCTCCGAGGGGTGGGGACTCACAGATACGCAGTATTTT. This encodes CASSEGWGLTDTQYF.

The chain employs TRBV12-3 or TRBV12-4 and TRBJ2-1; perhaps TRBD1 as D (6 bases). The CDR3 consists of 14 residues. V dropped 7 bases and J dropped 4 bases, with 14 bases sitting between them. DNA for the CDR3: TGTGCCAGCACCTACGGGACACTGTACAATGAGCAGTTCTTC. Translating it yields CASTYGTLYNEQFF.

This clonotype has a single count. The chain employs TRBV12-3 or TRBV12-4 and TRBJ1-2; D not certain. The CDR3 loop spans 14 amino acids. V lost 6 bases, J lost 5 bases, and 16 bases lay in between. The CDR3 spells CASSRPLTQYGYTF. As DNA, the CDR3 is TGTGCCAGCAGCCGTCCGCTGACACAATATGGCTACACCTTC.

The rearrangement links TRBV3-1 to TRBJ1-6, with 9 bases that match TRBD1. From germline, CDR1 is LGHDT and CDR2 YNNKEL (reference sequence). This CDR3 comprises 14 residues. Losses at the gene ends were 5 bases for V and 7 bases for J; bases not matched to a gene: 3. In DNA, the CDR3 is TGTGCCAGCAGCAACGGACAGGGGAATTCACCCCTCCACTTT. It yields the protein CASSNGQGNSPLHF. Together with reference TRBV3-1 and TRBJ1-6, the CDR3 gives the full variable domain: DTAVSQTPKYLVTQMGNDKSIKCEQNLGHDTMYWYKQDSKKFLKIMFSYNNKELIINETVPNRFSPKSPDKAHLNLHINSLELGDSAVYFCASSNGQGNSPLHFGNGTRLTVT.

This clonotype was recorded at least ten times. The chain joins TRBV6-1 to TRBJ2-5; possibly TRBD1 for D (6 bases). The CDR3 covers 13 residues. Deletions cut 5 bases from V and 5 bases from J, with 12 bases between. Germline lookup yields CDR1 MNHNS and CDR2 SASEGT. The CDR3 DNA follows: TGTGCCAGCAGTCTACAGGGTTGGGAGACCCAGTACTTC. Translation: CASSLQGWETQYF.

CDR3 amino acids: CASSSTTGPGANVLTF. As DNA, the CDR3 is TGTGCCAGCAGCTCGACAACAGGTCCTGGGGCCAACGTCCTGACTTTC. This chain uses TRBV12-3 or TRBV12-4 with TRBJ2-6; maybe TRBD1 (5 bases). The CDR3 has 16 amino acids. V was cut by 6 bases and J by 2 bases, with 14 bases left in between.

The chain joins TRBV10-3 to TRBJ2-7, with unresolved D. Germline V CDR1 and CDR2: ENHRY, SYGVKD. V lost 4 bases, J lost 6 bases, and 7 bases lay in between. The CDR3 covers 11 residues. DNA for the CDR3: TGTGCCATCAGTGGCGACGGCGAGCAGTACTTC. Protein product: CAISGDGEQYF.

In regard to this clonotype: One end of the junction varies from germline; a read error may be responsible. The chain links TRBV4-2 to TRBJ1-1; a possible D gene is TRBD1 (6 bases). Germline CDR1 reads LGHNA; CDR2 reads YNFKEQ. CDR3 length: 14 amino acids. The DNA for the CDR3 is TGTGCCAGCAGTCAAGGGGTAGGGGGCACTGAAGCTTTCTTT. This translates into CASSQGVGGTEAFF.

This rearrangement joins TRBV6-2 or TRBV6-3 to TRBJ2-5; no clear D gene. The CDR3 sequence is 16 residues long. In germline, CDR1 is MNHEY, CDR2 SVGEGT. With 8 bases removed from V and 5 bases from J, the gap between germline ends came to 24 bases. The CDR3 DNA follows: TGTGCCAGCCTACGCTCATCAGGACGGGTTCGGGAGACCCAGTACTTC. It codes for CASLRSSGRVRETQYF.

V gene TRBV30 combines with J gene TRBJ1-5; TRBD1 aligns across 11 bases. This CDR3 is 17 amino acids long. Germline V gene lookup returns CDR1 GTSNPN and CDR2 SVGIG (reference sequence). With 2 bases clipped from V and 2 bases from J, the junction kept 8 bases outside the gene matches. The CDR3 sequence is CAWSTGQGGIGNQPQHF. The CDR3 DNA reads as TGTGCCTGGAGTACGGGACAGGGGGGTATTGGCAATCAGCCCCAGCATTTT.

The rearrangement uses TRBV7-2 and TRBJ2-7; D is perhaps TRBD1 (5 bases). The J call may not be correct, given that the DNA end is closer to TRBJ2-5. The CDR3 contains 15 residues. Germline lookup yields CDR1 SGHTA and CDR2 FQGNSA. CDR3 amino acids: CASSLGGVLQETQYF. In DNA, the CDR3 is TGTGCCAGCAGCTTAGGGGGCGTCTTACAAGAGACCCAGTACTTC.

This clonotype was detected once. The chain links TRBV7-2 to TRBJ1-1; maybe TRBD1 (5 bases). V shed 0 bases and J shed 4 bases, with 12 bases lying between them. CDR3 length: 15 residues. Looked up from germline, CDR1 is SGHTA and CDR2 is FQGNSA. The CDR3 sequence: CASSLAGTPSTEAFF. The CDR3 coding sequence is TGTGCCAGCAGCTTAGCCGGGACCCCAAGCACTGAAGCTTTCTTT. Complete variable domain (other parts from reference TRBV7-2 and TRBJ1-1): GAGVSQSPSNKVTEKGKDVELRCDPISGHTALYWYRQSLGQGLEFLIYFQGNSAPDKSGLPSDRFSAERTGGSVSTLTIQRTQQEDSAVYLCASSLAGTPSTEAFFGQGTRLTVV.

The rearrangement joins TRBV27 to TRBJ2-1; D may be TRBD1 or TRBD2 (6 bases each). Trimming removed 1 base at V and 7 bases at J, with 11 bases between. The V gene's germline CDR1 is MNHEY and CDR2 SMNVEV (reference sequence). This CDR3 comprises 14 residues. The CDR3 sequence: CASSLFGGQNEQFF. In nucleotides, the CDR3 is TGTGCCAGCAGTTTATTTGGGGGGCAAAATGAGCAGTTCTTC.

V is TRBV28 and J is TRBJ2-5, with D possibly being TRBD2 (5 bases). The J call may be faulty, since TRBJ2-7 better matches the DNA end. Germline CDR1 MDHEN, CDR2 SYDVKM. The CDR3 sequence is 16 residues long. The CDR3 DNA is TGTGCCAGCAGTTTGACGAGTGAGGGTCTAGAGTACGAGCAGTACTTC. Residues: CASSLTSEGLEYEQYF.

This rearrangement joins TRBV2 to TRBJ2-4; D gene unclear. This CDR3 spans 14 amino acids. V was cut by 5 bases and J by 0 bases, with 8 bases left in between. Germline CDR1 and CDR2: SNHLY and FYNNEI. For the CDR3, the DNA is TGTGCCAGCAGTCTTCTAATAGCCAAAAACATTCAGTACTTC. The encoded protein is CASSLLIAKNIQYF.

Note on this clonotype: A read error may produce the germline difference seen at one junction end. V and J are TRBV20-1 and TRBJ1-2; D ambiguous. The germline V gene has CDR1 DFQATT and CDR2 SNEGSKA (reference sequence). The CDR3 runs 15 residues. Here the CDR3 reads CSASVSHIQLLSYTF. The CDR3 nucleotides are TGCAGCGCTAGTGTGTCCCACATACAGCTTCTGAGCTACACCTTC.

This clonotype has more than one count but fewer than ten. The chain joins TRBV7-2 to TRBJ1-5; D not certain. The V end was cut by 5 bases, the J end by 5 bases, with 10 bases between. Germline loops: CDR1 SGHTA, CDR2 FQGNSA. The CDR3 totals 13 residues. CDR3 sequence reads: CASSVVRDQPQHF. CDR3 sequence (DNA): TGTGCCAGCAGCGTAGTTCGGGATCAGCCCCAGCATTTT.